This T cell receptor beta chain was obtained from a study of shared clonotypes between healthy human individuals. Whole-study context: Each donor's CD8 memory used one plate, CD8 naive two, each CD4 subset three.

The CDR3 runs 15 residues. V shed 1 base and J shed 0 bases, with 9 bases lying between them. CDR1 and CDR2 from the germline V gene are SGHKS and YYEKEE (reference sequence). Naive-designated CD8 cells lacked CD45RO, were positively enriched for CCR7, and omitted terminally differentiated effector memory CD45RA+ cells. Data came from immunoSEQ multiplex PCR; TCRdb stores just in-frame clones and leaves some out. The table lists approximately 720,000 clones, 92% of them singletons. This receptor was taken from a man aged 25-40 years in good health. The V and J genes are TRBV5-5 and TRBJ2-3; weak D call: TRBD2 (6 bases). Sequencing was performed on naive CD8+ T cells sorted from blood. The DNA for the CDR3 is TGTGCCAGCAGCTTGTTAAGCGGGAGCACAGATACGCAGTATTTT. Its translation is CASSLLSGSTDTQYF.